This is a list of T cell receptor beta chains from one sample in a study of response to subunit inactivated influenza vaccine. A single record per CDR3 protein comes from TCRdb applying MiXCR to the RT-PCR reads. This table holds about 500,000 distinct CDR3 sequences, about 15% found once. The sample was CD4+ T cells sorted from PBMCs, taken about 23 months after vaccination. These receptors all come from a man between 50 and 69 years old who received an inactivated influenza vaccine. The CDR3 runs from the conserved cysteine through the conserved F or W. D genes are given only for firm matches. Where a row states a size, it is once, few, many or the class of an expanded clone; other rows omit it.

>TRBJ1-5|NA|TRBV7-2|many
TGTGCCAGCAGCTTCCGGGATCAGCCCCAGCATTTT
CASSFRDQPQHF
>TRBJ1-4|NA|TRBV20-1|NA
TGCAGTGCTACCCGAGAGTTTCTTCACCCCGTTGGAAAACTGTTTTTT
CSATREFLHPVGKLFF
>TRBJ2-1|NA|TRBV30|few
TGTGCCTGGAGACGCGGGATCGCCAACAATGAGCAGTTCTTC
CAWRRGIANNEQFF
>TRBJ1-5|NA|TRBV3-1|many
TGTGCCAGCAGCCAAATGATGGGGTCTTCCGGGCCCCAGCATTTT
CASSQMMGSSGPQHF
>TRBJ1-1|NA|TRBV5-1|few
TGCGCCAGCAGTTTTCAGGGTGACACTGAAGCTTTCTTT
CASSFQGDTEAFF
>TRBJ1-4|NA|TRBV4-3|few
TGCGCCAGCAGCCAGGAGAGCGGAAAGGCAACTAATGAAAAACTGTTTTTT
CASSQESGKATNEKLFF
>TRBJ1-1|NA|TRBV12-3/TRBV12-4|few
TGTGCCAGCAGTTTAGTCGGGTCTGTTACTGAAGCTTTCTTT
CASSLVGSVTEAFF
>TRBJ2-2|TRBD1|TRBV4-1|many
TGCGCCAGCAGCCAACCTTCCGGGACAGGGGTTGACACCGGGGAGCTGTTTTTT
CASSQPSGTGVDTGELFF
>TRBJ1-3|NA|TRBV12-3/TRBV12-4|NA
TGTGCCAGCAGGCGAGTTACGGCCATATATTTT
CASRRVTAIYF
>TRBJ2-7|NA|TRBV6-2/TRBV6-3|NA
TGTGCCAGCAGAACCACTTTCTACGAGCAGTACTTC
CASRTTFYEQYF
>TRBJ2-5|TRBD2|TRBV10-3|NA
TGTGCCATACAAGCGGGGACCCAAGAGACCCAGTACTTC
CAIQAGTQETQYF
>TRBJ2-7|NA|TRBV19|few
TGTGCCAGTAGTTTCCGGGAGTCTGAGTACGAGCAGTACTTC
CASSFRESEYEQYF
>TRBJ2-2|NA|TRBV5-6|NA
TGTGCCAGCAGCATGATGCTGTCCCACCGGGACAAGCTAAACACCGGGGAGCTGTTTTTT
CASSMMLSHRDKLNTGELFF
>TRBJ2-7|TRBD2|TRBV6-1|few
TGTGCCAGCAGAAAGACTAGCGGGGACATCTACGAGCAGTACTTC
CASRKTSGDIYEQYF
>TRBJ2-3|TRBD1|TRBV19|NA
TGTGCCAGTAGTACGGGACAGGGGACCACAGATACGCAGTATTTT
CASSTGQGTTDTQYF
>TRBJ1-3|NA|TRBV10-3|NA
TGTGCCCCTATGGGGACGGACAGCTCTGGAAACACCATATATTTT
CAPMGTDSSGNTIYF
>TRBJ1-1|TRBD1|TRBV7-2|few
TGTGCCAGCAACACAGGGGGCACTGAAGCTTTCTTT
CASNTGGTEAFF
>TRBJ2-2|NA|TRBV27|few
TGTGCCAGCAGGAACCAGGGGAACACCGGGGAGCTGTTTTTT
CASRNQGNTGELFF
>TRBJ1-2|NA|TRBV6-1|NA
TGTGCCACTAGAGACCGAGCCCACTATGGCTACACCTTC
CATRDRAHYGYTF
>TRBJ1-6|TRBD1|TRBV20-1|NA
TGCAGTGCTCCCACGGACAGGATCTATAATTCACCCCTCCACTTT
CSAPTDRIYNSPLHF
>TRBJ2-5|NA|TRBV7-2|NA
TGTGCCAGCACCAAGAATCAAGAGACCCAGTACTTC
CASTKNQETQYF
>TRBJ2-3|NA|TRBV7-3|NA
TGTGCCAGCAGCTTAACTGGTTCTTACACAGATACGCAGTATTTT
CASSLTGSYTDTQYF
>TRBJ1-3|TRBD1|TRBV29-1|few
TGCAGCGTCTCTCCGGGACAGGGCTCTGGAAACACCATATATTTT
CSVSPGQGSGNTIYF
>TRBJ1-2|NA|TRBV27|few
TGTGCCAGCAGTCAGAGTTCAGCCACGGGTTACTACTTC
CASSQSSATGYYF
>TRBJ2-3|NA|TRBV20-1|NA
TGCAGTGCTAGAGATGTCCAGCGCTCTAGCACAGATACGCAGTATTTT
CSARDVQRSSTDTQYF
>TRBJ2-5|NA|TRBV4-1|NA
TGCGCCAGCAGCCAAGACGTACAGGGGCGGGGGACCCAGTACTTC
CASSQDVQGRGTQYF
>TRBJ1-2|TRBD1|TRBV5-1|NA
TGCGCCAGCAGCTCTAACAGGGGTGACTATGGCTACACCTTC
CASSSNRGDYGYTF
>TRBJ2-2|NA|TRBV15|NA
TGTGCCACCAGCAGTTTCGGCGTCACCGGGGAGCTGTTTTTT
CATSSFGVTGELFF
>TRBJ2-1|NA|TRBV12-3/TRBV12-4|NA
TGTGCCAGCAGGGGAGGACTGGGCGGTGAGCAGTTCTTC
CASRGGLGGEQFF
>TRBJ1-5|NA|TRBV20-1|few
TGCAGTGCCTCGGGCCAAGACGCCTATCAGCCCCAGCATTTT
CSASGQDAYQPQHF